This record looks at one T cell receptor (beta chain) sequence and its context. Its matching antigen is unknown. Peripheral blood samples of 9 to 10 milliliters were drawn from each donor. RNA extraction gave at least 5.5 micrograms of total RNA per sample. The CDR3 has 14 residues. Trimming left V 2 bases short and J 0 bases short, with 8 bases between. Germline loops: CDR1 SGDLS, CDR2 YYNGEE. Next came a second PCR, run for about 7 to 12 cycles, which used a sample-barcoded 5' primer along with a J-beta primer mix. The template-switch adaptor, which had 12 random nucleotides, put a tag on each cDNA molecule. TCRdb fed the 5' RACE reads into MiXCR, producing one record per CDR3 protein. This sample has about 900,000 distinct CDR3 sequences, with approximately 65% found just once. The sample is drawn from a study of blood T cells in healthy people across ages. Study-level points and caveats: The fall in TCR beta diversity per million T cells was roughly linear with age.

The sequenced sample consisted of blood. This sequence joins TRBV9 and TRBJ1-2; D gene uncertain. The TCR comes from a man aged 30 to 45 in good health. The CDR3 nucleotides read TGTGCCAGCAGCGTCCCCAGCTCTAACTATGGCTACACCTTC. Its translation: CASSVPSSNYGYTF.